This TCR beta chain stems from a study of blood T cells in healthy people across ages. Regarding this clonotype: An end of the junction differs from the germline gene, which may be a read error.

Then a second PCR, running roughly 7 to 11 cycles, was carried out with a sample-barcoded 5' primer and a J-beta primer mix. TCRdb recomputed calls from the 5' RACE reads with MiXCR, one row per CDR3 protein. The sample holds 850,000 to 1,000,000 distinct CDR3 sequences, about 48% seen once. The CDR3 loop spans 14 amino acids. This clonotype originated in a man aged 25-45 years in good health. The sequenced material came from blood. This chain links TRBV12-3 or TRBV12-4 with TRBJ1-6; TRBD1 might be the D (6 bases). DNA of the CDR3: TGTGCCAGCAGTTTAGGGACAGATAATTCGCCCCTCCACTTT. The encoded protein is CASSLGTDNSPLHF.